The 27 T cell receptor beta chains below come from one sample, sequenced in a study of control samples from healthy donors and cancer patients. TCRdb's copy holds only in-frame clones and misses some; the assay was immunoSEQ multiplex PCR. The data hold around 200,000 clones, with 80% to 95% observed a single time. The specimen was blood. Every receptor here comes from a man in his late teens or twenties in good health.

The rearrangement links TRBV5-4 to TRBJ1-4; D might be TRBD1 (5 bases). This CDR3 has 15 residues. Trimming removed 0 bases from V and 6 bases from J, with 12 bases in between. Germline V gives CDR1 SGHNT, CDR2 YYREEE (reference sequence). CDR3 coding DNA: TGTGCCAGCAGCTTGGCGGGAGGGGAAGATGAAAAACTGTTTTTT. This encodes CASSLAGGEDEKLFF.

The chain employs TRBV2 and TRBJ1-4, with D unresolved. The CDR3 extends over 13 amino acids. Deletions cut 3 bases from V and 8 bases from J, with 10 bases between. Germline V gene sequence: CDR1 SNHLY, CDR2 FYNNEI. The CDR3 sequence is CASSDWVGEKLFF. CDR3 nucleotides: TGTGCCAGCAGTGACTGGGTGGGGGAAAAACTGTTTTTT.

This clone was counted once. The chain carries TRBV5-1 and TRBJ2-1, with TRBD2 identical over 12 bases. J gave up 8 bases and V 4 bases, and 10 bases lay outside the gene matches. The V gene's germline CDR1 is SGHRS and CDR2 YFSETQ. There are 16 residues in the CDR3. The CDR3 spells CASSLRTSGDQDEQFF. The DNA of the CDR3 is TGCGCCAGCAGCCTTCGGACTAGCGGGGATCAGGATGAGCAGTTCTTC.

The V call is TRBV5-8, the J call TRBJ1-1, with TRBD1 identical over 9 bases. The CDR3 contains 14 residues. CDR1 is SGHTS, CDR2 YDEGEE, per germline. V trimming: 3 bases; J trimming: 3 bases; junction bases outside the gene matches: 3. The CDR3 coding sequence is TGTGCCAGCAGCTCGGGACAGGGTTACACTGAAGCTTTCTTT. Its protein is CASSSGQGYTEAFF.

This clone was detected only once. The chain recombines TRBV15 with TRBJ2-3, with D unresolved. This CDR3 region has 18 residues. In germline, CDR1 is LNHNV, CDR2 YYDKDF (reference sequence). The germline V and J ends were trimmed by 1 base and 0 bases, with 17 bases remaining between them. The CDR3 DNA sequence: TGTGCCACCAGCAGAGTCCTCCAACTACTTTCTAGCACAGATACGCAGTATTTT. Amino acids: CATSRVLQLLSSTDTQYF.

This clone was observed a handful of times. The CDR3 bases are TGTGCCAGCAGCGTAGGTCCGGCTAGCGGACAAGAGACCCAGTACTTC. It translates to CASSVGPASGQETQYF. The V and J genes are TRBV9 and TRBJ2-5; 7 positions agree with TRBD2. V shed 0 bases and J 2 bases; nucleotides not matched to a gene: 7. The germline CDR1 and CDR2 sequences are SGDLS and YYNGEE. The CDR3 loop spans 16 amino acids.

The rearrangement joins TRBV3-1 (or the pseudogene TRBV3-2) to TRBJ1-6, with D possibly matching TRBD1 (5 bases). This CDR3 contains 13 residues. V lost 3 bases and J 10 bases, leaving 10 bases between the germline ends. Per the germline V gene, CDR1 is LGHDT and CDR2 is YNNKEL (reference sequence). CDR3 DNA: TGTGCCAGCAGCCAGGGGCGAGTATCACCCCTCCACTTT. Residues: CASSQGRVSPLHF.

This chain links TRBV6-5 with TRBJ2-3; D not certain. This CDR3 has 16 residues. V was clipped by 2 bases and J by 6 bases, with 18 bases between them. CDR1 is MNHEY, CDR2 SVGAGI, per germline. The CDR3 nucleotides are TGTGCCAGCAGTTACATCAGGTTTTCAAGGGCGGATACGCAGTATTTT. This sequence encodes CASSYIRFSRADTQYF.

CDR3 DNA: TGTGCCAGCAGTCCGCGGGGGGGATCCGGGTTCTGGGGCTACACCTTC. This gives the protein CASSPRGGSGFWGYTF. This sequence joins TRBV6-6 and TRBJ1-2, with a possible D match to TRBD1 (5 bases). V was trimmed by 5 bases and J by 8 bases, leaving 24 bases between them. There are 16 residues in the CDR3. The germline V gene has CDR1 MNHNY and CDR2 SVGAGI (reference sequence).

This clone was recorded once. CDR3 nucleotides: TGCACCAGCAGCCAGGATGAGATAGCGGGCCCTCGAAGCTCCTACAATGAGCAGTTCTTC. Amino acid sequence: CTSSQDEIAGPRSSYNEQFF. This sequence joins TRBV1 and TRBJ2-1; the table's D call, TRBD2, has no DNA check behind it. TRBV1 is a pseudogene. This CDR3 region has 20 residues.

The chain links TRBV5-1 to TRBJ1-2; D ambiguous. Trimming removed 1 base from V and 1 base from J, with 8 bases in between. CDR3 size: 14 residues. Germline assignment: CDR1 SGHRS and CDR2 YFSETQ. In DNA form, the CDR3 reads TGCGCCAGCAGCTTGCTGCAGAATAACTATGGCTACACCTTC. Protein: CASSLLQNNYGYTF.

The rearrangement links TRBV6-5 to TRBJ2-7, with D maybe TRBD2 (6 bases). This CDR3 has 14 amino acids. V was trimmed by 5 bases and J by 1 base, leaving 12 bases between them. Germline CDR1 is MNHEY and CDR2 is SVGAGI. CDR3 nucleotide sequence: TGTGCCAGCAGTCGGGGGAGGAGGTCCTACGAGCAGTACTTC. Translating it yields CASSRGRRSYEQYF.

The V call is TRBV15, the J call TRBJ1-4; D is unclear. Trimming left V 3 bases short and J 0 bases short, with 5 bases between. Germline V gene lookup returns CDR1 LNHNV and CDR2 YYDKDF (reference sequence). CDR3 length: 14 amino acids. CDR3 DNA sequence: TGTGCCACCAGCAGGACGGCAACTAATGAAAAACTGTTTTTT. It is translated as CATSRTATNEKLFF.

The chain is built from TRBV4-1 and TRBJ2-7; 8 positions agree with TRBD1. Unmatched junction bases numbered 13, after V lost 0 bases and J lost 3 bases. The CDR3 runs 18 residues. Per the germline V gene, CDR1 is MGHRA and CDR2 is YSYEKL. The CDR3 reads CASSQDYAGDRGNYEQYF. CDR3 nucleotide sequence: TGCGCCAGCAGCCAAGATTACGCGGGCGACAGGGGCAACTACGAGCAGTACTTC.

The rearrangement joins TRBV24-1 to TRBJ2-5, with 8 bases lining up with TRBD1. The CDR3 spans 16 residues. Germline assignment: CDR1 KGHDR and CDR2 SFDVKD. The trim removed 4 bases at V and 1 base at J, leaving 7 bases unmatched. CDR3 coding DNA: TGTGCCACCAGTGACCATGGACAGGGTGGCCAAGAGACCCAGTACTTC. Residues: CATSDHGQGGQETQYF.

This chain connects TRBV14 to TRBJ1-2, with 9 bases aligning to TRBD1. The CDR3 extends over 15 amino acids. V lost 2 bases and J lost 6; bases outside the gene matches: 7. Germline CDR1 and CDR2: SGHDN and FVKESK. Here the CDR3 DNA reads TGTGCCAGCAGCCAACCGGGACAGGGACCTCATGGCTACACCTTC. This codes for CASSQPGQGPHGYTF.

The CDR3 here is CASSLRTGGPDTQYF. The CDR3 DNA follows: TGTGCCAGCAGCTTGCGGACGGGGGGCCCAGATACGCAGTATTTT. This chain joins TRBV5-6 and TRBJ2-3; a possible D gene is TRBD2 (7 bases). CDR1 is SGHDT and CDR2 is YYEEEE in the germline V gene. V lost 1 base to trimming and J lost 4 bases, with 13 bases between them. The CDR3 consists of 15 residues.

The chain couples TRBV27 to TRBJ1-1; the D is unclear. The CDR3 runs to 13 residues. In germline, CDR1 is MNHEY, CDR2 SMNVEV (reference sequence). V lost 2 bases, J lost 0 bases, and 4 bases lay in between. CDR3 residues: CASSLHLNTEAFF. DNA for the CDR3: TGTGCCAGCAGTTTACACCTGAACACTGAAGCTTTCTTT.

The V and J genes are TRBV7-9 and TRBJ2-1, with unresolved D. V was trimmed by 0 bases and J by 9 bases, leaving 3 bases between them. Germline V gene lookup returns CDR1 SEHNR and CDR2 FQNEAQ (reference sequence). This CDR3 is 11 amino acids long. The CDR3 loop is CASSLASEQFF. CDR3 DNA sequence: TGTGCCAGCAGCTTAGCCAGTGAGCAGTTCTTC.

The gene calls are TRBV4-1 and TRBJ2-5; possibly TRBD2 for D (5 bases). From germline, CDR1 is MGHRA and CDR2 YSYEKL. V dropped 0 bases and J dropped 5 bases, with 7 bases sitting between them. The CDR3 has 13 amino acids. CDR3 DNA sequence: TGCGCCAGCAGCCAAGAGAGGGAGGAGACCCAGTACTTC. The encoded protein is CASSQEREETQYF.

The chain carries TRBV21-1 and TRBJ2-3; TRBD2 is the table's D call and was not checked against the DNA. TRBV21-1 is noted as a pseudogene. The CDR3 spans 17 residues. The CDR3 is CASLVRFRRGFTDTQYF. The CDR3 DNA follows: TGTGCCTCGTTGGTAAGGTTTAGGCGGGGGTTCACAGATACGCAGTATTTT.

This chain links TRBV7-8 with TRBJ1-6; 10 positions match TRBD1. Germline V CDR1 and CDR2: SGHVS, FQNEAQ. CDR3 length: 15 residues. V lost 4 bases, J lost 7 bases, and 4 bases stayed unmatched. The CDR3 reads CASSYRTGGNSPLHF. The DNA of the CDR3 is TGTGCCAGCAGCTACAGGACAGGGGGAAATTCACCCCTCCACTTT.

V and J are TRBV7-9 and TRBJ2-3; tentative D call: TRBD2 (5 bases). Germline V gene data show CDR1 as SEHNR and CDR2 as FQNEAQ (reference sequence). The CDR3 extends over 11 amino acids. Trimming shortened V by 8 bases and J by 6 bases, and 9 bases separated the two germline ends. The CDR3: CASGSGDTQYF. The CDR3 nucleotides read TGTGCCAGCGGCTCGGGGGATACGCAGTATTTT.

The chain combines TRBV6-5 with TRBJ1-5; D gene uncertain. The CDR3 length is 15 residues. V was clipped by 7 bases and J by 0 bases, with 13 bases between them. Germline assignment: CDR1 MNHEY and CDR2 SVGAGI. This CDR3 reads CASIRKENSNQPQHF. Here the CDR3 DNA reads TGTGCCAGCATTAGGAAGGAAAATAGCAATCAGCCCCAGCATTTT.

This clone occurred once. This same CDR3 is encoded by further DNA sequences in the sample. The chain links TRBV6-5 to TRBJ1-2, with TRBD1 identical over 9 bases. The CDR3 length is 14 residues. Germline CDR1 and CDR2: MNHEY and SVGAGI. V gave up 3 bases and J gave up 2 bases; unmatched junction bases: 1. CDR3 bases: TGTGCCAGCAGTTATGGGACAGGGAACTATGGCTACACCTTC. As protein: CASSYGTGNYGYTF.

This chain links TRBV3-1 (or the pseudogene TRBV3-2) with TRBJ2-3, with 8 bases identical to TRBD2. J was trimmed by 1 base and V by 1 base; bases with no gene match: 1. Germline lookup yields CDR1 LGHDT and CDR2 YNNKEL (reference sequence). The CDR3 loop spans 15 amino acids. The CDR3 DNA reads as TGTGCCAGCAGCCAAGCACTAGCGGGCACAGATACGCAGTATTTT. It is translated as CASSQALAGTDTQYF.

The CDR3 spells CASSSLFSTDTQYF. The DNA of the CDR3 is TGTGCCAGCAGCTCCCTTTTTAGCACAGATACGCAGTATTTT. The chain is built from TRBV7-9 and TRBJ2-3, with no clear D. V was trimmed by 4 bases and J by 0 bases, leaving 8 bases between them. The CDR3 covers 14 residues. Germline CDR1 reads SEHNR; CDR2 reads FQNEAQ (reference sequence).